These 20 T cell receptor beta chains came from one sample sequenced in a study of response to subunit inactivated influenza vaccine. Using its own MiXCR run on the RT-PCR reads, TCRdb lists one record per CDR3 protein. This table holds some 500,000 distinct CDR3 sequences, approximately 13% found once. Here the sequenced sample was PBMCs from blood, taken about 6 weeks after vaccination. The receptor source for this set is a middle-aged man who received an inactivated influenza vaccine.

This chain joins TRBV20-1 and TRBJ1-6; D unclear. Germline V CDR1 and CDR2: DFQATT, SNEGSKA (reference sequence). The V and J ends lost 2 bases and 2 bases respectively, with 7 bases between them. The CDR3 runs to 14 residues. This CDR3 is CSARPSTYNSPLHF. CDR3 nucleotides: TGCAGTGCTAGACCGAGTACCTATAATTCACCCCTCCACTTT.

The chain recombines TRBV20-1 with TRBJ2-5; the D gene is possibly TRBD2 (5 bases). The CDR3 is made up of 12 amino acids. CDR1 is DFQATT and CDR2 is SNEGSKA in the germline V gene (reference sequence). V was trimmed by 6 bases and J by 2 bases, leaving 10 bases between them. CDR3 nucleotides: TGCAGTGCCCGAGCGGCTCAAGAGACCCAGTACTTC. Encoded protein: CSARAAQETQYF.

Only a few counts were recorded for this clonotype. The rearrangement uses TRBV5-1 and TRBJ2-1; D is undetermined. This CDR3 comprises 14 residues. Trimming left V 0 bases short and J 1 base short, with 5 bases between. Germline CDR1 and CDR2: SGHRS and YFSETQ. This CDR3 reads CASSLDVSYNEQFF. The DNA for the CDR3 is TGCGCCAGCAGCTTGGACGTGTCCTACAATGAGCAGTTCTTC.

This clonotype has a handful of counts. The chain carries TRBV12-3 or TRBV12-4 and TRBJ2-7; D possibly corresponds to TRBD1 (7 bases). Trimming took 5 bases from V and 2 from J, leaving 16 bases between them. CDR3 length: 15 amino acids. This chain's CDR3 is CASSPGAGGTYEQYF. Written as DNA, the CDR3 is TGTGCCAGCAGTCCCGGAGCAGGGGGGACCTACGAGCAGTACTTC.

Of note for this clonotype: A read error may be the cause here, since a much bigger clone is one base away. This chain joins TRBV5-1 and TRBJ2-2; D is uncertain. Germline-derived CDR1 and CDR2 are SGHRS and YFSETQ. The CDR3 has 13 residues. CDR3 in amino acids: CVSSLADVGELFF. As DNA, the CDR3 is TGCGTCAGCAGCTTGGCCGACGTGGGGGAGCTGTTTTTT.

The table lists this clonotype with many counts. The chain joins TRBV20-1 to TRBJ2-7; D is unclear. V was clipped by 3 bases and J by 4 bases, with 16 bases between them. This CDR3 is 14 amino acids long. Germline V lookup: CDR1 DFQATT, CDR2 SNEGSKA (reference sequence). CDR3 region: CSASGVSAVYEQYF. The CDR3 nucleotides are TGCAGTGCTAGTGGTGTCTCGGCCGTATACGAGCAGTACTTC.

The J gene is TRBJ2-1, the V gene TRBV24-1, with D perhaps matching TRBD1 or TRBD2 (5 bases each). V dropped 4 bases and J dropped 0 bases, with 12 bases sitting between them. In germline, CDR1 is KGHDR, CDR2 SFDVKD. The CDR3 length is 16 residues. CDR3 nucleotide sequence: TGTGCCACCAGTGACACCGGGACGCTCTCCTACAATGAGCAGTTCTTC. This codes for CATSDTGTLSYNEQFF.

This clonotype appeared many times. This chain links TRBV5-1 with TRBJ2-1; 7 bases are a match to TRBD1. This CDR3 is 15 amino acids long. V lost 5 bases to trimming and J lost 2 bases; unmatched junction nucleotides: 7. The V gene's germline CDR1 is SGHRS and CDR2 YFSETQ. CDR3 region: CASSVVGQTYNEQFF. The CDR3 DNA reads as TGCGCCAGCAGTGTGGTGGGACAGACCTACAATGAGCAGTTCTTC. Full variable domain (outside the CDR3, taken from reference TRBV5-1 and TRBJ2-1): KAGVTQTPRYLIKTRGQQVTLSCSPISGHRSVSWYQQTPGQGLQFLFEYFSETQRNKGNFPGRFSGRQFSNSRSEMNVSTLELGDSALYLCASSVVGQTYNEQFFGPGTRLTVL.

The chain is built from TRBV5-1 and TRBJ1-1, with D perhaps TRBD1 (5 bases). V was cut by 2 bases and J by 4 bases, with 9 bases left in between. The germline V gene encodes CDR1 SGHRS and CDR2 YFSETQ. This CDR3 is built from 13 residues. CDR3 in amino acids: CASSFNQGTEAFF. In nucleotides, the CDR3 is TGCGCCAGCAGCTTTAACCAGGGCACTGAAGCTTTCTTT.

This clonotype showed up just a few times. The rearrangement uses TRBV7-2 and TRBJ2-2, with 8 bases identical to TRBD1. The J segment lost 7 bases and the V segment lost 4 bases, leaving 8 bases of the junction unmatched. The CDR3 is 15 amino acids. Germline-derived CDR1 and CDR2 are SGHTA and FQGNSA. CDR3 coding DNA: TGTGCCAGCAGCTCCGGACAGGGAATGATCGGGGAGCTGTTTTTT. This encodes CASSSGQGMIGELFF.

This clonotype has more than one count but fewer than ten. This sequence joins TRBV9 and TRBJ1-2; D is unclear. The germline CDR1 and CDR2 sequences are SGDLS and YYNGEE. V was shortened by 5 bases and J by 2 bases, with 13 bases between the two germline ends. The CDR3 has 14 amino acids. As DNA, the CDR3 is TGTGCCAGCAGGAGACGGGAGGCCAACTATGGCTACACCTTC. This sequence encodes CASRRREANYGYTF.

This clonotype was observed many times. V is TRBV7-2 and J is TRBJ2-7; 9 bases are a match to TRBD1. Germline values: CDR1 SGHTA, CDR2 FQGNSA. Unmatched junction bases numbered 18, after V lost 0 bases and J lost 6 bases. This CDR3 contains 19 residues. In nucleotides, the CDR3 is TGTGCCAGCAGCTTAGCCCGGACAGGGACAGGGACTTCTCTCCGCGAGCAGTACTTC. Translation: CASSLARTGTGTSLREQYF.

V is TRBV12-3 or TRBV12-4 and J is TRBJ1-1, with D possibly being TRBD1 (5 bases). This CDR3 is 15 amino acids long. Trimming took off 6 bases at V and 1 base at J, with 15 bases between the two ends. The CDR3: CASSAEGLGNTEAFF. The CDR3 DNA follows: TGTGCCAGCAGCGCCGAGGGGTTGGGGAACACTGAAGCTTTCTTT.

This clonotype was counted ten times or more. The genes are TRBV20-1 and TRBJ2-1; the match to TRBD2 covers 7 bases. Germline V gene data show CDR1 as DFQATT and CDR2 as SNEGSKA (reference sequence). This CDR3 has 14 residues. Losses at the gene ends were 0 bases for V and 5 bases for J; bases not matched to a gene: 4. The CDR3 DNA follows: TGCAGTGCTAGAGATTCGCGGGGGAACAATGAGCAGTTCTTC. This codes for CSARDSRGNNEQFF.

The V and J genes are TRBV4-3 and TRBJ2-2; D uncertain. The CDR3 has 17 residues. Trimming cost V 1 base and J 1 base, with 13 bases left between them. Germline CDR1 reads LGHNA; CDR2 reads YSLEER. CDR3 sequence reads: CASSQAPHPKNTGELFF. The CDR3 DNA reads TGCGCCAGCAGCCAAGCCCCACACCCGAAGAACACCGGGGAGCTGTTTTTT.

V and J are TRBV7-2 and TRBJ2-5, with 7 bases fitting TRBD1. In germline, CDR1 is SGHTA, CDR2 FQGNSA. This CDR3 has 16 amino acids. The trim removed 1 base at V and 1 base at J, leaving 6 bases unmatched. CDR3 sequence reads: CASSLGSDRPQETQYF. CDR3 DNA: TGTGCCAGCAGCTTAGGCTCGGACAGGCCCCAAGAGACCCAGTACTTC.

The chain recombines TRBV5-5 with TRBJ1-1; D is perhaps TRBD1 (6 bases). The CDR3 loop spans 15 amino acids. V lost 5 bases and J 5 bases, leaving 19 bases between the germline ends. Per germline, CDR1 SGHKS and CDR2 YYEKEE (reference sequence). In DNA form, the CDR3 reads TGTGCCAGCAGATCCTACTCCAGGGGAGGTACTGAAGCTTTCTTT. Protein: CASRSYSRGGTEAFF.

CDR3 DNA: TGCGCCAGCAGCCCTGGACTGGGCTTCTACGAGCAGTACTTC. As protein: CASSPGLGFYEQYF. This chain uses TRBV4-3 with TRBJ2-7; D might be TRBD2 (5 bases). This CDR3 has 14 residues. Germline V gene data show CDR1 as LGHNA and CDR2 as YSLEER. V gave up 4 bases and J gave up 3 bases, with 13 bases separating them.

This clonotype occurred many times. This chain connects TRBV6-2 or TRBV6-3 to TRBJ2-7, with no clear D. With 6 bases removed from V and 3 bases from J, the gap between germline ends came to 6 bases. This CDR3 is built from 11 residues. CDR1 MNHEY and CDR2 SVGEGT come from the germline V gene. The CDR3 region is CASRLGYEQYF. The CDR3 DNA reads as TGTGCCAGCAGGCTGGGCTACGAGCAGTACTTC.

This clonotype was seen at least ten times. This sequence joins TRBV6-6 and TRBJ2-5; D uncertain. Between the trimmed V and J ends, which lost 8 bases and 1 base, there was a span of 8 bases. The germline V gene has CDR1 MNHNY and CDR2 SVGAGI (reference sequence). The CDR3 has 12 residues. This CDR3 reads CASGVGQETQYF. The CDR3 nucleotides read TGTGCCAGCGGAGTAGGCCAAGAGACCCAGTACTTC.